Listed here are 3 T cell receptor beta chains from one sample, sequenced in a study of blood T cells in healthy people across ages. PCR was performed a second time for roughly 7 to 12 cycles using a sample-barcoded 5' primer and a J-beta primer mix. TCRdb used MiXCR to reprocess the 5' RACE reads, holding one entry per CDR3 protein. In the table there are fewer than 700,000 distinct CDR3 sequences, 40% to 45% of which are singletons. The sample comprised blood. These receptors came from a man older than 75 in good health.

As for this clonotype: A much larger clone differs from this one at a single base, so this may be a read error. The conserved phenylalanine or tryptophan normally closing the CDR3 is absent here, so this likely arose from a read error. The V and J genes are TRBV7-8 and TRBJ1-2, with D maybe TRBD1 (6 bases). The germline V gene encodes CDR1 SGHVS and CDR2 FQNEAQ. CDR3 length: 16 amino acids. The ends were cut back, 5 bases at V and 3 bases at J, with 19 bases in the middle. DNA for the CDR3: TGTGCCAGCAGCCTAAGGTCCGGGGGCAGTTACTATGGCTACACCCTC. Its translation is CASSLRSGGSYYGYTL.

V usage is TRBV7-2 and J usage is TRBJ2-7; possible D gene TRBD1, 6 bases. The V end lost 5 bases, the J end lost 6 bases, and 14 bases lay between the germline ends. CDR3 length: 13 amino acids. Looked up from germline, CDR1 is SGHTA and CDR2 is FQGNSA. The CDR3 sequence: CASSPNRAGEQYF. DNA of the CDR3: TGTGCCAGCAGCCCCAACAGGGCGGGCGAGCAGTACTTC.

This clonotype was seen a handful of times. The chain recombines TRBV7-2 with TRBJ1-1, with a weak D call TRBD1 (6 bases). Trimming cost V 6 bases and J 1 base, with 15 bases left between them. Germline V gives CDR1 SGHTA, CDR2 FQGNSA. The CDR3 is 15 residues long. In DNA, the CDR3 is TGTGCCAGCAGTTCCGACGGGGGCCGGAACACTGAAGCTTTCTTT. Residues: CASSSDGGRNTEAFF.